One and the same sample provided the 11 T cell receptor beta chains below, sequenced in a study of control samples from healthy donors and cancer patients. This table comes from immunoSEQ multiplex PCR, and its TCRdb copy is limited to in-frame clones, with some not included. The sample has fewer than 85,000 clones, roughly 92% seen once; the top ten hold approximately 5.8%. Sequencing was performed on blood. The receptors stem from a woman aged 55-69 years in good health.

V usage is TRBV6-1 and J usage is TRBJ1-2; possibly TRBD1 for D (6 bases). The CDR3 loop spans 16 amino acids. Germline CDR1 reads MNHNS; CDR2 reads SASEGT. The V end lost 2 bases, the J end lost 8 bases, and 21 bases lay between the germline ends. CDR3 DNA sequence: TGTGCCAGCAGTGAAATACTTTTCTTGCAGGGGAAGGGCTACACCTTC. This gives the protein CASSEILFLQGKGYTF.

The rearrangement uses TRBV24-1 and TRBJ2-2; D call uncertain. V gave up 6 bases and J gave up 4 bases, with 8 bases separating them. The CDR3 covers 13 residues. Looked up from germline, CDR1 is KGHDR and CDR2 is SFDVKD. CDR3 protein: CATSLEITGELFF. The CDR3 nucleotides are TGTGCCACCAGTTTGGAAATCACCGGGGAGCTGTTTTTT.

V is TRBV10-3 and J is TRBJ1-6; 9 bases match TRBD1. The CDR3 totals 14 residues. J lost 5 bases, V lost 6 bases, and 2 bases had no gene match. Germline assignment: CDR1 ENHRY and CDR2 SYGVKD. The CDR3 spells CAIRRTGDNSPLHF. In nucleotides, the CDR3 is TGTGCCATCAGGAGGACAGGGGATAATTCACCCCTCCACTTT.

In its sample, this clone was seen once. V is TRBV11-3 and J is TRBJ2-7; D remains unclear. The CDR3 is 13 residues long. Germline V gene data show CDR1 as SGHNT and CDR2 as YENEEA. Deletions cut 0 bases from V and 3 bases from J, with 6 bases between. CDR3 sequence reads: CASSLEWGYEQYF. The CDR3 nucleotides are TGTGCCAGCAGCTTAGAATGGGGCTACGAGCAGTACTTC.

V usage is TRBV18 and J usage is TRBJ2-7; the D gene is possibly TRBD1 (6 bases). The CDR3 has 12 residues. V shed 6 bases and J shed 0 bases, with 6 bases lying between them. Germline V gene lookup returns CDR1 KGHSH and CDR2 LQKENI. The DNA for the CDR3 is TGTGCCAGCTCGGACAGCTCCTACGAGCAGTACTTC. It yields the protein CASSDSSYEQYF.

The V gene is TRBV11-2, the J gene TRBJ2-1; 8 bases match TRBD2. In germline, CDR1 is SGHAT, CDR2 FQNNGV. The CDR3 spans 16 residues. Trimming cost V 0 bases and J 9 bases; bases outside gene matches: 10. CDR3 protein: CASSLDRGGFQGEQFF. CDR3 coding DNA: TGTGCCAGCAGCTTAGATCGGGGGGGATTCCAGGGTGAGCAGTTCTTC.

This clone was seen a single time. The chain combines TRBV28 with TRBJ1-5, with a weak D call TRBD1 (5 bases). This CDR3 comprises 14 residues. Per germline, CDR1 MDHEN and CDR2 SYDVKM. V was pared by 8 bases and J by 10 bases, with 21 bases between. This chain's CDR3 is CASVIRRDGEPQHF. The CDR3, as DNA: TGTGCCAGCGTAATTAGGCGGGACGGGGAACCCCAGCATTTT. Looking up the rest from reference TRBV28 and TRBJ1-5 gives the full variable domain: DVKVTQSSRYLVKRTGEKVFLECVQDMDHENMFWYRQDPGLGLRLIYFSYDVKMKEKGDIPEGYSVSREKKERFSLILESASTNQTSMYLCASVIRRDGEPQHFGDGTRLSIL.

The chain joins TRBV6-2 or TRBV6-3 to TRBJ1-1, with a tentative D call TRBD1 (5 bases). V was shortened by 4 bases and J by 0 bases, with 12 bases between the two germline ends. CDR3 length: 15 amino acids. The germline gives CDR1 MNHEY, CDR2 SVGEGT. The CDR3 sequence is CASSLVGTVNTEAFF. The DNA of the CDR3 is TGTGCCAGCAGTTTGGTTGGGACGGTGAACACTGAAGCTTTCTTT.

The CDR3 nucleotides read TGTGCCAGCAGCGTAGTACCCGACACCGGGGAGCTGTTTTTT. This codes for CASSVVPDTGELFF. V gene TRBV9 combines with J gene TRBJ2-2; D unresolved. This CDR3 contains 14 residues. V lost 0 bases and J 3 bases, leaving 6 bases between the germline ends. Per the germline V gene, CDR1 is SGDLS and CDR2 is YYNGEE.

The chain carries TRBV25-1 and TRBJ1-6; D is perhaps TRBD1 (5 bases). This CDR3 is built from 15 residues. Trimming removed 8 bases at V and 7 bases at J, with 18 bases between. Germline V gene sequence: CDR1 MGHDK, CDR2 SYGVNS. CDR3 in amino acids: CASDPGATANSPLHF. CDR3 nucleotides: TGTGCCAGCGACCCTGGGGCCACGGCCAATTCACCCCTCCACTTT.

The V gene is TRBV5-5, the J gene TRBJ2-5; 7 bases align to TRBD1. The CDR3 extends over 17 amino acids. Germline lookup yields CDR1 SGHKS and CDR2 YYEKEE (reference sequence). The junction had 10 bases not matched to a gene; V was cut back by 0 bases and J by 2 bases. In DNA, the CDR3 is TGTGCCAGCAGCTTGGCATGGGCAGGGGGATGGCAAGAGACCCAGTACTTC. It is translated as CASSLAWAGGWQETQYF.